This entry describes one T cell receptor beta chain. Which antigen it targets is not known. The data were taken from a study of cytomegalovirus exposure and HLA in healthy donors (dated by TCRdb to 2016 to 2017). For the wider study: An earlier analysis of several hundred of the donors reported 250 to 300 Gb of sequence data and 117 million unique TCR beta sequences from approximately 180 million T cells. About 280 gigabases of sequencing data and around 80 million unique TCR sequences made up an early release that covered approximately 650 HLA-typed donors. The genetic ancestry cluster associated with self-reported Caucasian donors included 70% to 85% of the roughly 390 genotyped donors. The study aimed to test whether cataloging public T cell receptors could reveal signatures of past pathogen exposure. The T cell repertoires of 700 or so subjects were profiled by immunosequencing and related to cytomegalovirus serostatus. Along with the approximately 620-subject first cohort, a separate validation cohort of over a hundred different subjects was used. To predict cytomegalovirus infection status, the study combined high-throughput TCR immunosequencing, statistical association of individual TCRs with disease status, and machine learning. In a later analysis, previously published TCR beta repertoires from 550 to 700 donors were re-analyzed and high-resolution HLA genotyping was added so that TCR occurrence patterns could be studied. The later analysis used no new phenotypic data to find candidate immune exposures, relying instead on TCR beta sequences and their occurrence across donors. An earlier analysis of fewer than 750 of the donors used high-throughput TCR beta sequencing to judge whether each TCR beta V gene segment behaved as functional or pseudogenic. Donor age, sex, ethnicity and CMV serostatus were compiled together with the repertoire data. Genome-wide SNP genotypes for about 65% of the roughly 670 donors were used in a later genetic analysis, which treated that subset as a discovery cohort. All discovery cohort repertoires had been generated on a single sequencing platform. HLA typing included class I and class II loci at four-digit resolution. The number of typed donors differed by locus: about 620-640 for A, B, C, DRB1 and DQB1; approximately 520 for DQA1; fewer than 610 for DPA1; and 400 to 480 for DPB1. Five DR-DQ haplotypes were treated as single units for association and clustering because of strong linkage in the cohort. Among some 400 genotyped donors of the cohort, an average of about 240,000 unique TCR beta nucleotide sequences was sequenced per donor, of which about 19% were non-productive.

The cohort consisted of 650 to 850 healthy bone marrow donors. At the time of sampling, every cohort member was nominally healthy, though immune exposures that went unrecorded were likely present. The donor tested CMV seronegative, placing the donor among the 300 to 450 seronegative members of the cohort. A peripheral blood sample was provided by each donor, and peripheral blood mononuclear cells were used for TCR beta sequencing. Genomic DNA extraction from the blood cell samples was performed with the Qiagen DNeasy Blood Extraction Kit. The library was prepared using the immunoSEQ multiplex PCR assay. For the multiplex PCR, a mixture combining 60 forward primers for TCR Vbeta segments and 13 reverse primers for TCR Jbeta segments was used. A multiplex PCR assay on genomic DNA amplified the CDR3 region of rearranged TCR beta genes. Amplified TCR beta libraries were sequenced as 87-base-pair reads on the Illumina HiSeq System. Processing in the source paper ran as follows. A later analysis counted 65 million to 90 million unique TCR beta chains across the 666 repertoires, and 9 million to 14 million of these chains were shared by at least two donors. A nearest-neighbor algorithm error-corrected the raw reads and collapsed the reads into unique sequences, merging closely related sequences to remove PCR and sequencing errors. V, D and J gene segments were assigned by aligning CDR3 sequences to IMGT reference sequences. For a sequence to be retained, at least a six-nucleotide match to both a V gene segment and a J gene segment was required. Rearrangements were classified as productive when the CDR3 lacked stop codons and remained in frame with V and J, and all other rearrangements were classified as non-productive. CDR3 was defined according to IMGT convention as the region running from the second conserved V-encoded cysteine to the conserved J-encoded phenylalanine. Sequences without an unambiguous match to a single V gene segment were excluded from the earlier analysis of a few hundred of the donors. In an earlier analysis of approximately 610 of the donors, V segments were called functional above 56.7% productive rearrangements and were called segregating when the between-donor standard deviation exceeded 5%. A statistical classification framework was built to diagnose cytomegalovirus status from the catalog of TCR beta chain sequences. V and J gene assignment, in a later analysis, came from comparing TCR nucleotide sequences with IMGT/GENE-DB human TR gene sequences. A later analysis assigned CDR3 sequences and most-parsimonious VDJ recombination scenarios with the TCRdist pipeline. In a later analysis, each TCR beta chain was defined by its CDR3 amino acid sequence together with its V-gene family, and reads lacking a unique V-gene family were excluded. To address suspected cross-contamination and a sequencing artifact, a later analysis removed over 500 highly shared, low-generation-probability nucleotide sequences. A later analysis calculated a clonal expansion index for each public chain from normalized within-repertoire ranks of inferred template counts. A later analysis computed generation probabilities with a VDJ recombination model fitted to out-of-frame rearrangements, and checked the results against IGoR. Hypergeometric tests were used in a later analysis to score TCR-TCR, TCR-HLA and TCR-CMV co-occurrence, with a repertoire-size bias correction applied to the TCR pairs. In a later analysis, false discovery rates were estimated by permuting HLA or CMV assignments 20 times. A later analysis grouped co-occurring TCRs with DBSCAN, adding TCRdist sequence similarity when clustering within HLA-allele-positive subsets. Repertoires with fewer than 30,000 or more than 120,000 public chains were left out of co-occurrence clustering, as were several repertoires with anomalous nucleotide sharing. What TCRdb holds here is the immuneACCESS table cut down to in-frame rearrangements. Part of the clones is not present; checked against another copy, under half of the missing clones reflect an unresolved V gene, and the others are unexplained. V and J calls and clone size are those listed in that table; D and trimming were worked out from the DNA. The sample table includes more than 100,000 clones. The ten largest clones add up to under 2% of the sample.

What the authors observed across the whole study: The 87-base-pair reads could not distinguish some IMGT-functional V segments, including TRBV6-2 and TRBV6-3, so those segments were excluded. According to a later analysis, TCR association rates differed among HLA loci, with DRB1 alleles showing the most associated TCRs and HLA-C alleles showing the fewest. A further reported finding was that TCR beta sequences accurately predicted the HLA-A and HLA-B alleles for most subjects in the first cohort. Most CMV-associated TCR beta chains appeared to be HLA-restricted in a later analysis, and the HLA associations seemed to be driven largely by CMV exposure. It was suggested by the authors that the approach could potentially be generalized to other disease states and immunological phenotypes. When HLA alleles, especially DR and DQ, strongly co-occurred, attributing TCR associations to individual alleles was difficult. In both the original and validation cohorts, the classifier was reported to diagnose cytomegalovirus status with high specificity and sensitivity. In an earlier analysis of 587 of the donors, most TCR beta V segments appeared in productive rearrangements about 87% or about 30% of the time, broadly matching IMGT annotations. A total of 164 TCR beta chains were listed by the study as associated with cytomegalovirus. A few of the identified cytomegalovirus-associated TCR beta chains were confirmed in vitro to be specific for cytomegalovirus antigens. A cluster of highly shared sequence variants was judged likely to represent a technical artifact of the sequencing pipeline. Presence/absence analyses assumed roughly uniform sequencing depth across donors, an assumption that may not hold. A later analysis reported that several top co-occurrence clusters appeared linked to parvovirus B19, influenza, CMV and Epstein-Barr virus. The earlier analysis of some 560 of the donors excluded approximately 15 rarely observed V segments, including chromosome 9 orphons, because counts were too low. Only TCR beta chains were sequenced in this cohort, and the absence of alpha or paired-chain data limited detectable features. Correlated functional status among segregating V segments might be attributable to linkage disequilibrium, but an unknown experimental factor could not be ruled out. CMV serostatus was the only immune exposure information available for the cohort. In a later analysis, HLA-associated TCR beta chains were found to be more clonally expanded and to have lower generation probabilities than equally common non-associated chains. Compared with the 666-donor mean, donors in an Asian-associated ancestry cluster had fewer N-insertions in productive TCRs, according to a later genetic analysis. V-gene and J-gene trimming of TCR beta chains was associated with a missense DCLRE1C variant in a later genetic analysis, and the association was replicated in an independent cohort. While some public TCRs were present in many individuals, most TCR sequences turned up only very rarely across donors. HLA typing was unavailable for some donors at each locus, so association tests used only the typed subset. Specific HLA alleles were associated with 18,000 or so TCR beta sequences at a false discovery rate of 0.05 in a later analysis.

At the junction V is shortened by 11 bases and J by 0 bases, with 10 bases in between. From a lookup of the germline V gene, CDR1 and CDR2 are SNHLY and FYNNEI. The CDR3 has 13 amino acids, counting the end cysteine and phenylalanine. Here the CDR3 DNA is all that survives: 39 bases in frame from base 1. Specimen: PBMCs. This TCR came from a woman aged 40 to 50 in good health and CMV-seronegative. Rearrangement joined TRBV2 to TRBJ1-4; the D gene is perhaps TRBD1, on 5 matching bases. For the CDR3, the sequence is CAGTGATNEKLFF. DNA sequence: TGTGCCGGGACGGGGGCAACTAATGAAAAACTGTTTTTT.